This TCR beta chain appears in the sequencing data of a study of T cell responses to AZD1222 COVID-19 vaccine. The overall study: Second-dose intervals of approximately 4 or approximately 12 weeks were pooled.

Regarding the study as a whole: CD4 TCRs covered the whole spike, strongest at regions 160-218 and 743-854. Seropositivity was recorded at baseline in only 6 or 7 AZD1222 recipients.

Some clones are missing from TCRdb's copy, which holds only in-frame ones; the method was immunoSEQ multiplex PCR. The sample shows approximately 150,000 clones, about 89% of them seen only once. Details on this clone: The target antigen is unknown.

V was trimmed by 7 bases and J by 8 bases, leaving 18 bases between them. The V gene's germline CDR1 is MDHEN and CDR2 SYDVKM. CDR3 length equals 13 residues. Sequences were derived from peripheral blood, sampled on day 0 of AZD1222 vaccination. V gene TRBV28 combines with J gene TRBJ2-7; D unresolved. The receptor comes from an adult in good health. The CDR3 here is CASTPPSSIKQYF. CDR3 coding DNA: TGTGCCAGCACCCCTCCCTCTAGTATCAAGCAGTACTTC.